The TCR beta chain under discussion was sequenced for a study of blood T cell repertoires in COVID-19. Measured with immunoSEQ multiplex PCR; TCRdb has only the in-frame clones, and not every one. The table records approximately 75,000 clones, around 80% of them present only once. The CDR3 is made up of 12 amino acids. The germline CDR1 and CDR2 sequences are LNHNV and YYDKDF (reference sequence). The V end was cut by 4 bases, the J end by 6 bases, with 4 bases between. The source material was peripheral blood. The TCR sequence derives from a woman older than 75 with acute or convalescent COVID-19. The V gene is TRBV15, the J gene TRBJ1-6; D not resolved. CDR3 bases: TGTGCCACCAGCAACAGTAATTCACCCCTCCACTTT. It codes for CATSNSNSPLHF.